This TCR beta chain was found in a study of regulatory T cells in long-lasting Graves disease. Study details: Treatment with antithyroid drugs for over 5 years, together with positive TSH receptor antibodies, meant persistent Graves' disease.

Study-wide points: TCR diversity was lower in persistent Graves' patients (versus newly diagnosed ones). TRBV28, TRBJ1-2 and TRBJ2-5 were favored in persistent disease.

Building of the TCR beta libraries involved iRepertoire HTBI primers and Arm-PCR of CDR3 regions. TCRdb re-called the multiplex PCR reads with MiXCR, one entry per CDR3 protein. The table lists roughly 470,000 distinct CDR3 sequences, about a fifth of them singletons. Concerning this clonotype itself: Its specificity is unknown.

Time point meaning: persistent/refractory GD, antithyroid drugs over 5 years with positive TRAb. PBMC-derived RNA was used for the TCR library. With 5 bases removed from V and 6 bases from J, the gap between germline ends came to 20 bases. CDR1 is SGHAT and CDR2 is FQNNGV in the germline V gene. This CDR3 has 15 residues. Specimen: peripheral blood mononuclear cells (PBMCs), collected when the disease was refractory, from a patient treated with antithyroid drugs. This TCR was recovered from a female donor with Graves disease. The chain is built from TRBV11-2 and TRBJ2-7; tentatively, D is TRBD1 or TRBD2 (5 bases each). The CDR3 sequence is CASSRRGTSLIEQYF. CDR3 nucleotide sequence: TGTGCCAGCAGCAGAAGAGGGACGAGTTTGATCGAGCAGTACTTC.